Listed here is a single TCR beta chain. What it binds is unknown. The sample is drawn from a study of early stage breast cancer tumors. Study-wide background: Of some 17 invasive breast tumors, about a dozen were hormone receptor-positive, HER2-negative.

V was pared by 2 bases and J by 4 bases, with 15 bases between. Germline V gives CDR1 LNHDA, CDR2 SQIVND (reference sequence). This CDR3 has 16 amino acids. Clones were sequenced by immunoSEQ multiplex PCR, and TCRdb holds only the in-frame ones, with some missing. The table includes roughly 30,000 clones, around 53% detected once. Study conclusions and caveats: Most shared enriched TCRB sequences were commonly generated ones. Functional markers like CD4, CD8 and FOXP3 were missed in bulk sequencing.

The TCR originated in a person between 45 and 65 years old with breast cancer. Source material: breast tumor tissue. The V and J genes are TRBV19 and TRBJ2-1; no firm D call. Written as DNA, the CDR3 is TGTGCCAGTAGTATAACCCAAGGAAAAGATTACAATGAGCAGTTCTTC. It codes for CASSITQGKDYNEQFF.